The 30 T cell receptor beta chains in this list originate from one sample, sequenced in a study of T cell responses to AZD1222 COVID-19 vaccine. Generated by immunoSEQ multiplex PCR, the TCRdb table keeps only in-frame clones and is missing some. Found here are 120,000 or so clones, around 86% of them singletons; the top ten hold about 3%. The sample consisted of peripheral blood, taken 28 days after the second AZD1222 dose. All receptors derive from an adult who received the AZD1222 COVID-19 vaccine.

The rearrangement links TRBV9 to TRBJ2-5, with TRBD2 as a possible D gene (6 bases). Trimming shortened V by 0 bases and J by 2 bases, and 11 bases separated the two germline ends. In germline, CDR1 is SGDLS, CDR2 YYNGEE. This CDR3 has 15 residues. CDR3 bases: TGTGCCAGCAGCGTAGATGGGGGGAGGCAAGAGACCCAGTACTTC. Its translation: CASSVDGGRQETQYF.

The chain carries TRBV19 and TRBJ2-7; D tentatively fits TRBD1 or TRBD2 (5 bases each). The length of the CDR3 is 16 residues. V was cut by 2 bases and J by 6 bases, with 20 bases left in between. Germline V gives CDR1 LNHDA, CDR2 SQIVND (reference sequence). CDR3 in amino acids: CASSILFGGSGGEQYF. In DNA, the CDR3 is TGTGCCAGTAGTATACTCTTCGGCGGAAGTGGGGGCGAGCAGTACTTC.

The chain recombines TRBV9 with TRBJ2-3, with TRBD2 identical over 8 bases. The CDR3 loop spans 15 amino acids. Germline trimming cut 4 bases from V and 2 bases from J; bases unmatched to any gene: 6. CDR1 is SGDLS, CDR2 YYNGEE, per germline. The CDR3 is CASSSSGGHTDTQYF. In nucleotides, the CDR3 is TGTGCCAGCAGCTCCAGCGGGGGCCACACAGATACGCAGTATTTT. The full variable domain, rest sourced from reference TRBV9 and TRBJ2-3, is DSGVTQTPKHLITATGQRVTLRCSPRSGDLSVYWYQQSLDQGLQFLIQYYNGEERAKGNILERFSAQQFPDLHSELNLSSLELGDSALYFCASSSSGGHTDTQYFGPGTRLTVL.

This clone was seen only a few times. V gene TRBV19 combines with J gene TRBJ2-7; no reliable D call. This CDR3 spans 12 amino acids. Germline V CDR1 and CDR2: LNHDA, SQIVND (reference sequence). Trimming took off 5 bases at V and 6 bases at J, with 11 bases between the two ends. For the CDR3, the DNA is TGTGCCAGTAGTGGGGTCTTCTTCGAGCAGTACTTC. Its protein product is CASSGVFFEQYF.

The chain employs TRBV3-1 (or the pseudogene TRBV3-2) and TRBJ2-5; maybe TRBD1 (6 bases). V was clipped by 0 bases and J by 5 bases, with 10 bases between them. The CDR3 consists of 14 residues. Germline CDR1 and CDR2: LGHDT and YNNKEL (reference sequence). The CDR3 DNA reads TGTGCCAGCAGCCAAGAAGAGGGGGTCGAGACCCAGTACTTC. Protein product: CASSQEEGVETQYF.

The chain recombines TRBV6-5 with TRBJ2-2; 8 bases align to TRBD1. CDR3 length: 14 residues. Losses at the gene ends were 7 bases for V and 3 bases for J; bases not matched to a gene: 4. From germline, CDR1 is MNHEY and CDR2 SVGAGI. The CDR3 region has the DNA TGTGCCAGCAACCAGGGGGCGGACACCGGGGAGCTGTTTTTT. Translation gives CASNQGADTGELFF.

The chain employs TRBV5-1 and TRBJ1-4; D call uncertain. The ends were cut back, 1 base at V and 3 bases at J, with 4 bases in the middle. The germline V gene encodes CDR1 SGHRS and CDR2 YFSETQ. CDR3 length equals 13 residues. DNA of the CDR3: TGCGCCAGCAGCTTGAATGCTAATGAAAAACTGTTTTTT. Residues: CASSLNANEKLFF.

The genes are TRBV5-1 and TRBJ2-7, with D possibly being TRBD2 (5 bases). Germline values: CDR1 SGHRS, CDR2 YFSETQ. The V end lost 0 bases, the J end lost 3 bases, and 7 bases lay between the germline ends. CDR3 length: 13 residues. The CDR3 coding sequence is TGCGCCAGCAGCTTGGGGGAGTTCTACGAGCAGTACTTC. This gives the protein CASSLGEFYEQYF.

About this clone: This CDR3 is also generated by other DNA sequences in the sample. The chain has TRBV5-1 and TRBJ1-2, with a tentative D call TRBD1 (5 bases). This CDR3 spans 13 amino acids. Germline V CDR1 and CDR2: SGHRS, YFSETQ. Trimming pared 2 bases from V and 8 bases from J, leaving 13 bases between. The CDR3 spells CASSLEGVGGYTF. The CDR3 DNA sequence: TGCGCCAGCAGCTTAGAAGGGGTAGGAGGCTACACCTTC. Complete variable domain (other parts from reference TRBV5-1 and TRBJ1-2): KAGVTQTPRYLIKTRGQQVTLSCSPISGHRSVSWYQQTPGQGLQFLFEYFSETQRNKGNFPGRFSGRQFSNSRSEMNVSTLELGDSALYLCASSLEGVGGYTFGSGTRLTVV.

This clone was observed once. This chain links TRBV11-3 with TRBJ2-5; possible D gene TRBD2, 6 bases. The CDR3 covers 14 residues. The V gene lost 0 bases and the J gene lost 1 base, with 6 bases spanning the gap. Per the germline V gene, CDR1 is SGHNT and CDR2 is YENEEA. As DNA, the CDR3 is TGTGCCAGCAGCTTAGACGGGGGCCAAGAGACCCAGTACTTC. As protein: CASSLDGGQETQYF.

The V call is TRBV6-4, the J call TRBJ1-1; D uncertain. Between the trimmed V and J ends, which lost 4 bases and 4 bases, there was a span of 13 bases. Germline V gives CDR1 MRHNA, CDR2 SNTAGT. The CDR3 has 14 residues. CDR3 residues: CASSVDWESTEAFF. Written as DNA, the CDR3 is TGTGCCAGCAGTGTCGACTGGGAGTCCACTGAAGCTTTCTTT.

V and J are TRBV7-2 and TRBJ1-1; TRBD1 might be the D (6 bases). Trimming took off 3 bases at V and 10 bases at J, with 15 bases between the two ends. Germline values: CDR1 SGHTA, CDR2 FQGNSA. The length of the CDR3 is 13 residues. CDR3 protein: CASSFRAGDGAFF. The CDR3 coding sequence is TGTGCCAGCAGCTTTCGGGCAGGGGACGGAGCTTTCTTT. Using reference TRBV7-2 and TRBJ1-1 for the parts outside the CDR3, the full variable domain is GAGVSQSPSNKVTEKGKDVELRCDPISGHTALYWYRQSLGQGLEFLIYFQGNSAPDKSGLPSDRFSAERTGGSVSTLTIQRTQQEDSAVYLCASSFRAGDGAFFGQGTRLTVV.

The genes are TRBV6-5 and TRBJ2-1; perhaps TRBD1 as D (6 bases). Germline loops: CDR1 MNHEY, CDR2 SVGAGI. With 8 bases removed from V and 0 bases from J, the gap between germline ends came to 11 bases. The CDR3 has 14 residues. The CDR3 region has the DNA TGTGCCAGCGGACAAGGGGGCTCCTACAATGAGCAGTTCTTC. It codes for CASGQGGSYNEQFF.

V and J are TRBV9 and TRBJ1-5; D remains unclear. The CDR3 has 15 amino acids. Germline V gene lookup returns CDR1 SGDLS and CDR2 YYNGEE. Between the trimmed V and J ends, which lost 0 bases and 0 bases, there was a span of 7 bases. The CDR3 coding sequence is TGTGCCAGCAGCGTAGGGGGTTATAGCAATCAGCCCCAGCATTTT. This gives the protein CASSVGGYSNQPQHF.

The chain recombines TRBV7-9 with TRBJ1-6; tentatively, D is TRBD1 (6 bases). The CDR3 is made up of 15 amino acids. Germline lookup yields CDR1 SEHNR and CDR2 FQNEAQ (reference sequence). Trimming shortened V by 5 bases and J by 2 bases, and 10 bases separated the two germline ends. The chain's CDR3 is CASSTQGPYNSPLHF. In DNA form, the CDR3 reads TGTGCCAGCAGCACTCAGGGGCCCTATAATTCACCCCTCCACTTT.

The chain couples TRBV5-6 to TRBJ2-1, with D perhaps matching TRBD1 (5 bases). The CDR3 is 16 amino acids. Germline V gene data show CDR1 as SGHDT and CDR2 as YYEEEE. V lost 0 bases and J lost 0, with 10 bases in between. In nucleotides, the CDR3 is TGTGCCAGCAGCTTGGGACAGTATTTCTCCTACAATGAGCAGTTCTTC. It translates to CASSLGQYFSYNEQFF.

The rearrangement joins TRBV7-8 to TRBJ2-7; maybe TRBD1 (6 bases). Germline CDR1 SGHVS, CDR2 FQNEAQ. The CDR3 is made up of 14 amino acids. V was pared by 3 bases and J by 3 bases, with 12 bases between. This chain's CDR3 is CASSFRTARYEQYF. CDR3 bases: TGTGCCAGCAGCTTCCGGACAGCTCGCTACGAGCAGTACTTC. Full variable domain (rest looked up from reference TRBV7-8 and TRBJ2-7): GAGVSQSPRYKVAKRGQDVALRCDPISGHVSLFWYQQALGQGPEFLTYFQNEAQLDKSGLPSDRFFAERPEGSVSTLKIQRTQQEDSAVYLCASSFRTARYEQYFGPGTRLTVT.

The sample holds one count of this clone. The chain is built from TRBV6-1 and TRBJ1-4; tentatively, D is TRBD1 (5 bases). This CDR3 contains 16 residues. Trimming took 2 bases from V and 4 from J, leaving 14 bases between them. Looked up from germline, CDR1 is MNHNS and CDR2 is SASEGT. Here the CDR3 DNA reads TGTGCCAGCAGTGAAAAACGACAGTTTCTTAATGAAAAACTGTTTTTT. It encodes CASSEKRQFLNEKLFF.

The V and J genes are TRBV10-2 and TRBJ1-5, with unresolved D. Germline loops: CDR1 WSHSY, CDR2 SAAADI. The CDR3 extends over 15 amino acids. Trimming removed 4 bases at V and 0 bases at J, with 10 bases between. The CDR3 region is CASSGHKDSNQPQHF. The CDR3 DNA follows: TGCGCCAGCAGTGGTCACAAGGATAGCAATCAGCCCCAGCATTTT.

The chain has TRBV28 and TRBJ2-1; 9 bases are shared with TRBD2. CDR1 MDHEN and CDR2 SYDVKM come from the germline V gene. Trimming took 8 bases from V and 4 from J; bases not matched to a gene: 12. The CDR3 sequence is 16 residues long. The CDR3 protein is CASRPGGGARYNEQFF. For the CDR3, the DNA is TGTGCCAGCCGACCTGGCGGGGGGGCCCGTTACAATGAGCAGTTCTTC.

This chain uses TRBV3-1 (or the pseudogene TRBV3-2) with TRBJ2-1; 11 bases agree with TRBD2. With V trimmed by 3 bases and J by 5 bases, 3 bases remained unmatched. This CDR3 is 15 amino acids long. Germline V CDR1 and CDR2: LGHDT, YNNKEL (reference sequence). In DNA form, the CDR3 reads TGTGCCAGCAGCCATCCGGGACTAGCGGACAATGAGCAGTTCTTC. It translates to CASSHPGLADNEQFF.

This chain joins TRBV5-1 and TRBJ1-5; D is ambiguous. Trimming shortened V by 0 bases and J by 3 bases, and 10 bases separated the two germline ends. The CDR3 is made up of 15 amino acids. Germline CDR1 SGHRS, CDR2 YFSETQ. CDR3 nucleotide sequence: TGCGCCAGCAGCTTGGATGGTTATACCAATCAGCCCCAGCATTTT. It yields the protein CASSLDGYTNQPQHF.

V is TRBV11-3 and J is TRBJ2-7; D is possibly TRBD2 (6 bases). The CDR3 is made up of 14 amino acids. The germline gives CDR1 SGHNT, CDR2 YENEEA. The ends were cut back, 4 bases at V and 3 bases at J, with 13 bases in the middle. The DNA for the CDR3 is TGTGCCAGCAGCTATCCCGCGGGGAGCTACGAGCAGTACTTC. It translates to CASSYPAGSYEQYF.

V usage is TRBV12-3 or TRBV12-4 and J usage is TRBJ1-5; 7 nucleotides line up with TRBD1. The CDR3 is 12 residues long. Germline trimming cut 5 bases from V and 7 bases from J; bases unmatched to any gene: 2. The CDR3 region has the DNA TGTGCCAGCAGTCCGGACAGGCAGCCCCAGCATTTT. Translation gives CASSPDRQPQHF.

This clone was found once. For the CDR3, the DNA is TGTGCCAGCAGCTCAGGACAGGGAGACGACTATGGCTACACCTTC. Translation: CASSSGQGDDYGYTF. This sequence joins TRBV7-9 and TRBJ1-2; 8 bases agree with TRBD1. This CDR3 contains 15 residues. Trimming at V came to 4 bases and at J to 3 bases, leaving 7 bases not matched to a gene. Germline CDR1 reads SEHNR; CDR2 reads FQNEAQ (reference sequence).

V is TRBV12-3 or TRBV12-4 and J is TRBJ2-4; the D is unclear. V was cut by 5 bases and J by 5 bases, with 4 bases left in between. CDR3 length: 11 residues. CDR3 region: CASSIQNIQYF. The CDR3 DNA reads TGTGCCAGCAGTATTCAAAACATTCAGTACTTC.

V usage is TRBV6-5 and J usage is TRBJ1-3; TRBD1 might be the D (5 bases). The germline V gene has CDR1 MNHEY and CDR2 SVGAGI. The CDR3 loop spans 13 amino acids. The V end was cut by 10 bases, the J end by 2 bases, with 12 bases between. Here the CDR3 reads CATKRGAGNTIYF. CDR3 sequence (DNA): TGTGCCACGAAGAGAGGGGCTGGAAACACCATATATTTT.

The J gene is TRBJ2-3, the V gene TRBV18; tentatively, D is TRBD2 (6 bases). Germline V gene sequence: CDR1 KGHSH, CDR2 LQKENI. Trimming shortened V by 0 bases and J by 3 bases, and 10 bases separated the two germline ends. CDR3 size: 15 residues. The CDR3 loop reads CASSPPGGFTDTQYF. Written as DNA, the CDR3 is TGTGCCAGCTCACCACCGGGGGGATTTACAGATACGCAGTATTTT. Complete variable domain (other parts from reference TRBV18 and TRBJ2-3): NAGVMQNPRHLVRRRGQEARLRCSPMKGHSHVYWYRQLPEEGLKFMVYLQKENIIDESGMPKERFSAEFPKEGPSILRIQQVVRGDSAAYFCASSPPGGFTDTQYFGPGTRLTVL.

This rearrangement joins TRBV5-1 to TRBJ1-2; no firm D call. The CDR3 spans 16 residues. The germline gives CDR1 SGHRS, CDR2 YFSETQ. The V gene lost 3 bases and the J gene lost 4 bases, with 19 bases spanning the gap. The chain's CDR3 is CASSSRTGGPTYGYTF. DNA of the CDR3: TGCGCCAGCAGCTCCCGAACTGGCGGCCCCACCTATGGCTACACCTTC.

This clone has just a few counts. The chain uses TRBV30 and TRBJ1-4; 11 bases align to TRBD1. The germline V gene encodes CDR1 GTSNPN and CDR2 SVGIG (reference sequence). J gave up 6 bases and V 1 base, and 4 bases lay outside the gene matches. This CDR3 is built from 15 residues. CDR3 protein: CAWSEGGQGDEKLFF. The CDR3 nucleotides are TGTGCCTGGAGTGAAGGGGGACAGGGGGATGAAAAACTGTTTTTT.